A single sample is the source of the 21 T cell receptor beta chains below, sequenced in a study of blood T cell repertoires in COVID-19. Assay: immunoSEQ multiplex PCR; the TCRdb copy retains only in-frame clones and omits some. The table has 150,000 to 200,000 clones, 85% to 90% seen once. The sample was peripheral blood. All receptors derive from a person aged 70 to 79 with COVID-19, enrolled during active disease.

V usage is TRBV5-1 and J usage is TRBJ1-2; TRBD1 agrees at 7 bases. CDR1 is SGHRS and CDR2 is YFSETQ in the germline V gene. The length of the CDR3 is 16 residues. V shed 0 bases, J shed 1 base, and the junction held 6 bases outside the gene matches. The CDR3 is CASSLARQGDNYGYTF. CDR3 nucleotides: TGCGCCAGCAGCTTGGCCCGACAGGGAGATAACTATGGCTACACCTTC.

In its sample, this clone was seen once. This chain uses TRBV27 with TRBJ1-5; D might be TRBD1 (6 bases). V lost 5 bases to trimming and J lost 7 bases, with 18 bases between them. Germline loops: CDR1 MNHEY, CDR2 SMNVEV (reference sequence). The CDR3 loop spans 15 amino acids. The CDR3 loop reads CASSSPGEWGQPQHF. The CDR3 DNA is TGTGCCAGCAGTAGCCCAGGGGAATGGGGACAGCCCCAGCATTTT.

This rearrangement joins TRBV9 to TRBJ2-3, with TRBD2 identical over 9 bases. Germline V gene data show CDR1 as SGDLS and CDR2 as YYNGEE. This CDR3 is 15 amino acids long. V shed 2 bases and J 2 bases; nucleotides not matched to a gene: 3. CDR3 residues: CASSVLAGATDTQYF. CDR3 sequence (DNA): TGTGCCAGCAGCGTCTTAGCGGGGGCCACAGATACGCAGTATTTT.

The chain carries TRBV24-1 and TRBJ2-3, with 10 bases that match TRBD2. The CDR3 extends over 16 amino acids. Germline V gene sequence: CDR1 KGHDR, CDR2 SFDVKD. V lost 5 bases and J lost 9; bases outside the gene matches: 13. The CDR3 is CATSGRGLAGAGTQYF. CDR3 in DNA: TGTGCCACCAGTGGCCGGGGGCTAGCGGGAGCAGGAACGCAGTATTTT.

The chain uses TRBV7-8 and TRBJ1-1; D call uncertain. Trimming took off 0 bases at V and 9 bases at J, with 14 bases between the two ends. This CDR3 region has 14 residues. Germline CDR1 is SGHVS and CDR2 is FQNEAQ. CDR3 coding DNA: TGTGCCAGCAGCTTAGCGTCAGGAAACAGTCAAGCTTTCTTT. Residues: CASSLASGNSQAFF.

This clone was counted once. This sequence joins TRBV7-9 and TRBJ2-1; TRBD1 agrees at 9 bases. Germline trimming cut 5 bases from V and 5 bases from J; bases unmatched to any gene: 7. This CDR3 is 15 amino acids long. The germline V gene has CDR1 SEHNR and CDR2 FQNEAQ (reference sequence). The CDR3 region has the DNA TGTGCCAGCAGCGGGGGACAGGGAACGAACAATGAGCAGTTCTTC. Protein sequence: CASSGGQGTNNEQFF. Combining the CDR3 with reference TRBV7-9 and TRBJ2-1 gives the whole variable domain DTGVSQNPRHKITKRGQNVTFRCDPISEHNRLYWYRQTLGQGPEFLTYFQNEAQLEKSRLLSDRFSAERPKGSFSTLEIQRTEQGDSAMYLCASSGGQGTNNEQFFGPGTRLTVL.

This chain links TRBV9 with TRBJ2-1, with 9 positions matching TRBD2. V was clipped by 3 bases and J by 5 bases; unmatched bases: 9. The CDR3 spans 16 residues. In germline, CDR1 is SGDLS, CDR2 YYNGEE. The chain's CDR3 is CASSAQGGGVDNEQFF. The CDR3 nucleotides are TGTGCCAGCAGCGCCCAGGGCGGGGGGGTGGACAATGAGCAGTTCTTC. The whole variable domain, remainder taken from reference TRBV9 and TRBJ2-1, is DSGVTQTPKHLITATGQRVTLRCSPRSGDLSVYWYQQSLDQGLQFLIQYYNGEERAKGNILERFSAQQFPDLHSELNLSSLELGDSALYFCASSAQGGGVDNEQFFGPGTRLTVL.

The chain couples TRBV6-6 to TRBJ2-2; 12 bases line up with TRBD2. CDR3 length: 16 residues. V lost 6 bases, J lost 5 bases, and 7 bases stayed unmatched. Germline CDR1 MNHNY, CDR2 SVGAGI (reference sequence). The CDR3 loop is CASSVTSGGKTGELFF. CDR3 sequence (DNA): TGTGCCAGCAGCGTAACTAGCGGGGGGAAAACCGGGGAGCTGTTTTTT.

The rearrangement uses TRBV4-2 and TRBJ2-2; 8 nucleotides match TRBD2. The CDR3 has 19 residues. Trimming cost V 0 bases and J 0 bases; bases outside gene matches: 9. The germline V gene has CDR1 LGHNA and CDR2 YNFKEQ. CDR3 loop: CASSQDRGSSGTNTGELFF. As DNA, the CDR3 is TGTGCCAGCAGCCAAGATCGCGGGAGTAGCGGGACGAACACCGGGGAGCTGTTTTTT.

V gene TRBV28 combines with J gene TRBJ1-2; 7 nucleotides align to TRBD1. Germline CDR1 and CDR2: MDHEN and SYDVKM. The CDR3 loop spans 14 amino acids. V gave up 5 bases and J gave up 4 bases; unmatched junction bases: 7. CDR3 region: CASSPIHRGYGYTF. CDR3 coding DNA: TGTGCCAGCAGTCCGATTCACAGGGGCTATGGCTACACCTTC.

The V call is TRBV10-3, the J call TRBJ2-1; 9 bases agree with TRBD1. Germline CDR1 and CDR2: ENHRY and SYGVKD. J lost 5 bases, V lost 7 bases, and 6 bases had no gene match. This CDR3 has 14 amino acids. CDR3 protein: CAITPGQGHNEQFF. CDR3 bases: TGTGCCATCACTCCGGGACAGGGCCACAATGAGCAGTTCTTC.

This clone occurred once. The chain carries TRBV18 and TRBJ2-3, with 8 positions matching TRBD2. V trimming: 6 bases; J trimming: 2 bases; junction bases outside the gene matches: 10. This CDR3 has 16 amino acids. Germline V gene lookup returns CDR1 KGHSH and CDR2 LQKENI. Here the CDR3 DNA reads TGTGCCAGCTCCCAAGCAGCGGGGGCATCCACAGATACGCAGTATTTT. Translation gives CASSQAAGASTDTQYF.

The chain couples TRBV7-9 to TRBJ2-3; D possibly corresponds to TRBD2 (6 bases). V was trimmed by 7 bases and J by 1 base, leaving 15 bases between them. This CDR3 has 15 amino acids. Germline lookup yields CDR1 SEHNR and CDR2 FQNEAQ (reference sequence). CDR3: CASNPRGRGTDTQYF. CDR3 in DNA: TGTGCCAGCAACCCGCGGGGCAGGGGCACAGATACGCAGTATTTT.

V is TRBV5-5 and J is TRBJ1-6; D is unclear. V dropped 2 bases and J dropped 11 bases, with 14 bases sitting between them. This CDR3 is 14 amino acids long. Germline values: CDR1 SGHKS, CDR2 YYEKEE (reference sequence). The CDR3 sequence: CASSFSTPGTPLHF. CDR3 nucleotides: TGTGCCAGCAGCTTCAGTACTCCGGGTACACCCCTCCACTTT.

The chain is built from TRBV7-2 and TRBJ2-3; TRBD2 might be the D (6 bases). This CDR3 has 15 residues. Germline-derived CDR1 and CDR2 are SGHTA and FQGNSA. Trimming took 3 bases from V and 4 from J, leaving 14 bases between them. In DNA form, the CDR3 reads TGTGCCAGCAGCTTCGGGGCGGAGGGCGCAGATACGCAGTATTTT. Encoded protein: CASSFGAEGADTQYF.

The chain has TRBV6-6 and TRBJ2-1, with D possibly TRBD1 on 7 matching bases. CDR1 is MNHNY and CDR2 is SVGAGI in the germline V gene (reference sequence). This CDR3 has 15 residues. V was shortened by 10 bases and J by 0 bases, with 16 bases between the two germline ends. The CDR3 region has the DNA TGTGCCACCTCTGGAGGGGGCGGCTCCTACAATGAGCAGTTCTTC. This encodes CATSGGGGSYNEQFF.

The CDR3 reads CASSYSLRGAGDSYNEQFF. CDR3 nucleotide sequence: TGTGCCAGCAGTTACTCCCTCAGAGGGGCGGGGGACTCCTACAATGAGCAGTTCTTC. The genes are TRBV6-2 or TRBV6-3 and TRBJ2-1, with 7 bases aligning to TRBD2. Germline values: CDR1 MNHEY, CDR2 SVGEGT. J lost 0 bases, V lost 0 bases, and 11 bases had no gene match. The CDR3 contains 19 residues.

Here the CDR3 reads CASSLTGLAGFKDEQYF. DNA of the CDR3: TGTGCCAGCAGCTTAACGGGACTAGCGGGATTCAAGGACGAGCAGTACTTC. This sequence joins TRBV7-2 and TRBJ2-7; 13 nucleotides line up with TRBD2. CDR1 and CDR2 from the germline V gene are SGHTA and FQGNSA. The V gene end was trimmed by 2 bases and the J gene end by 5 bases; junction bases not matched to a gene: 9. The CDR3 contains 17 residues.

Points on this clone: The junction departs from the called germline gene at one end, perhaps through a read error. The chain is built from TRBV5-8 and TRBJ2-7; the D gene is possibly TRBD2 (5 bases). The CDR3 covers 14 residues. Germline lookup yields CDR1 SGHTS and CDR2 YDEGEE. The CDR3 DNA reads as TGTGCCAGCAGCTTGGCCGGACTCCCCGGTCGAGACGACTTC. Its protein product is CASSLAGLPGRDDF.

The chain employs TRBV28 and TRBJ1-2; D is perhaps TRBD1 (6 bases). Germline V lookup: CDR1 MDHEN, CDR2 SYDVKM. There are 15 residues in the CDR3. The CDR3, as DNA: TGTGCAACCCCCACCTCCCAGGGGCCGGACTATGGCTACACCTTC. This encodes CATPTSQGPDYGYTF.

In the case of this clone: Mismatch with germline at one junction end may stem from a read error. V gene TRBV29-1 combines with J gene TRBJ1-2; 9 positions match TRBD1. Per the germline V gene, CDR1 is SQVTM and CDR2 is ANQGSEA. The CDR3 is 22 residues long. The CDR3 coding sequence is TGCAGCGTAGAAGAAGCTGTAACATTGTGGGGACAGGGTGTTGGAGGTAACTATGGCTACACCTTC. Protein product: CSVEEAVTLWGQGVGGNYGYTF.